This T cell receptor (beta chain) originates from a study of graft-versus-host responses after intestinal transplantation. Overall study context: Multivisceral, liver-intestinal, or isolated intestinal grafts went to recipients. Each patient got anti-thymocyte globulin induction, then tacrolimus and steroids for about 3 years. Study-level points and caveats: Early after transplant, HvG clones declined as circulating GvH clones peaked. Within the allografts of patients who had graft-donor T cell macrochimerism, graft-versus-host to host-versus-graft clonal ratios were high.

To note about this clone: Its antigen is as yet unknown.

Generated by immunoSEQ multiplex PCR, the TCRdb table keeps only in-frame clones and is missing some. The data contain over 75,000 clones, 86% of them singletons. This CDR3 spans 15 amino acids. Germline CDR1 and CDR2: MNHNS and SASEGT. The V and J ends lost 3 bases and 3 bases, in that order; junction bases with no gene match: 1. This sequence joins TRBV6-1 and TRBJ2-1; TRBD2 aligns across 11 bases. This sample comprised PBMCs, obtained 255 days after intestinal transplant. The sequence was collected from a human patient who received an intestinal transplant, so some T cells may come from the graft donor. CDR3 residues: CASSDLAGGYNEQFF. Written as DNA, the CDR3 is TGTGCCAGCAGTGACCTAGCGGGAGGCTACAATGAGCAGTTCTTC.